This entry lists 27 T cell receptor beta chains sequenced from one sample in a study of blood T cell repertoires in COVID-19. Profiling relied on immunoSEQ multiplex PCR, and the TCRdb table lists in-frame clones only, not all of them. The table shows fewer than 200,000 clones, with under 90% occurring only once. The sequenced sample consisted of PBMCs or T cells enriched from blood (not recorded which). These receptor sequences come from a man over 45 who had recovered from COVID-19.

V and J are TRBV2 and TRBJ1-2; D uncertain. CDR1 SNHLY and CDR2 FYNNEI come from the germline V gene. V lost 5 bases, J lost 8 bases, and 12 bases lay in between. The CDR3 is 12 amino acids. Here the CDR3 reads CASSRGPGGYTF. Written as DNA, the CDR3 is TGTGCCAGCAGTCGTGGCCCCGGGGGCTACACCTTC.

The V gene is TRBV5-1, the J gene TRBJ1-1; 9 bases agree with TRBD1. The CDR3 runs to 15 residues. Per germline, CDR1 SGHRS and CDR2 YFSETQ. V lost 0 bases, J lost 4 bases, and 4 bases stayed unmatched. In DNA, the CDR3 is TGCGCCAGCAGCTTGGGGGACAGGGAAATCACTGAAGCTTTCTTT. This sequence encodes CASSLGDREITEAFF.

The chain combines TRBV21-1 with TRBJ1-2. TRBV21-1 is listed as a pseudogene. This CDR3 contains 13 residues. The CDR3 here is CASSKAPGFGYTF. The CDR3 nucleotides are TGTGCCAGCAGCAAGGCTCCCGGGTTTGGCTACACCTTC.

The V call is TRBV20-1, the J call TRBJ2-7; no clear D. This CDR3 region has 11 residues. V dropped 3 bases and J dropped 4 bases, with 7 bases sitting between them. Germline lookup yields CDR1 DFQATT and CDR2 SNEGSKA (reference sequence). CDR3 loop: CSASLLYEQYF. The CDR3 DNA is TGCAGTGCTAGCCTTCTGTACGAGCAGTACTTC.

CDR3 DNA: TGCGCCAGCAGCCAAGGGTTGGGGCAGGGGAACTATGGCTACACCTTC. Translating it yields CASSQGLGQGNYGYTF. The V call is TRBV4-3, the J call TRBJ1-2; TRBD1 might be the D (6 bases). This CDR3 comprises 16 residues. Trimming pared 1 base from V and 2 bases from J, leaving 14 bases between. Germline V gene data show CDR1 as LGHNA and CDR2 as YSLEER.

This chain uses TRBV5-1 with TRBJ2-5; 7 bases are shared with TRBD2. The CDR3 covers 14 residues. Losses at the gene ends were 6 bases for V and 5 bases for J; bases not matched to a gene: 10. The germline gives CDR1 SGHRS, CDR2 YFSETQ. CDR3 nucleotide sequence: TGCGCCAGCACCATGACTAGCCTATGGGAGACCCAGTACTTC. Amino acids: CASTMTSLWETQYF.

This chain connects TRBV30 to TRBJ1-6, with 10 nucleotides matching TRBD1. This CDR3 spans 18 amino acids. Germline lookup yields CDR1 GTSNPN and CDR2 SVGIG (reference sequence). Unmatched junction bases numbered 13, after V lost 4 bases and J lost 4 bases. CDR3 loop: CAWIPGAGQGSYNSPLHF. Here the CDR3 DNA reads TGTGCCTGGATACCTGGGGCGGGACAGGGGTCGTATAATTCACCCCTCCACTTT.

The chain recombines TRBV2 with TRBJ2-7; D perhaps matches TRBD1 (6 bases). V was clipped by 4 bases and J by 3 bases, with 13 bases between them. Germline lookup yields CDR1 SNHLY and CDR2 FYNNEI. The CDR3 spans 14 residues. The CDR3 sequence is CASSVEQGYYEQYF. The CDR3 bases are TGTGCCAGCAGTGTTGAACAGGGCTACTACGAGCAGTACTTC.

The V and J genes are TRBV6-4 and TRBJ2-3, with 10 bases identical to TRBD2. Germline CDR1 MRHNA, CDR2 SNTAGT. Trimming cost V 0 bases and J 2 bases; bases outside gene matches: 8. The CDR3 has 18 amino acids. This CDR3 reads CASSDSYFSGGPTDTQYF. The CDR3 nucleotides read TGTGCCAGCAGTGACTCGTATTTTAGCGGGGGGCCCACAGATACGCAGTATTTT.

V and J are TRBV4-3 and TRBJ1-3, with D uncertain. CDR3 length equals 17 residues. Germline loops: CDR1 LGHNA, CDR2 YSLEER. Trimming took 0 bases from V and 0 from J, leaving 12 bases between them. CDR3 loop: CASSQEGYGVSGNTIYF. CDR3 nucleotide sequence: TGCGCCAGCAGCCAAGAGGGCTACGGGGTCTCTGGAAACACCATATATTTT.

The chain links TRBV5-1 to TRBJ2-1; 11 nucleotides align to TRBD2. Germline trimming cut 1 base from V and 0 bases from J; bases unmatched to any gene: 6. Germline CDR1 and CDR2: SGHRS and YFSETQ. The CDR3 has 18 amino acids. The CDR3 loop is CASSLHSGGASSYNEQFF. The CDR3 DNA reads TGCGCCAGCAGCTTGCATAGCGGGGGGGCGAGCTCCTACAATGAGCAGTTCTTC.

The chain employs TRBV28 and TRBJ1-1; TRBD1 aligns across 7 bases. The germline V gene encodes CDR1 MDHEN and CDR2 SYDVKM. V trimming: 5 bases; J trimming: 1 base; junction bases outside the gene matches: 10. The CDR3 spans 16 residues. The DNA for the CDR3 is TGTGCCAGCAGTCTTCGGGACAGCGACTCGAACACTGAAGCTTTCTTT. Translating gives CASSLRDSDSNTEAFF.

This clone showed up just a few times. The chain employs TRBV9 and TRBJ2-2; TRBD1 agrees at 7 bases. CDR1 is SGDLS, CDR2 YYNGEE, per germline. The CDR3 contains 14 residues. Trimming removed 3 bases from V and 5 bases from J; junction bases left unmatched: 4. CDR3 loop: CASSETGTTGELFF. Written as DNA, the CDR3 is TGTGCCAGCAGCGAGACAGGGACAACCGGGGAGCTGTTTTTT.

As regards this clone: Relative to the germline gene, one junction end is altered; a read error may explain this. The chain carries TRBV4-2 and TRBJ2-5; 9 positions agree with TRBD2. CDR3 size: 16 residues. The germline CDR1 and CDR2 sequences are LGHNA and YNFKEQ. The CDR3 reads CASSQDRGLAGETQYF. The CDR3 DNA sequence: TGTGCCAGCAGTCAAGATCGGGGACTAGCAGGAGAGACCCAGTACTTC.

This clone was seen only once. The chain links TRBV27 to TRBJ1-5, with no clear D. CDR3 size: 14 residues. Between the trimmed V and J ends, which lost 7 bases and 4 bases, there was a span of 14 bases. Germline V CDR1 and CDR2: MNHEY, SMNVEV (reference sequence). CDR3 DNA: TGTGCCAGCAAAAGCGGATGGGATAATCAGCCCCAGCATTTT. Its protein product is CASKSGWDNQPQHF.

DNA of the CDR3: TGTGCCAGCAGCCAAGATCATCCGGGATTCTGGGGGCGGGACACTGAAGCTTTCTTT. Encoded protein: CASSQDHPGFWGRDTEAFF. The V and J genes are TRBV14 and TRBJ1-1; D may be TRBD1 (6 bases). The CDR3 has 19 residues. The ends were cut back, 0 bases at V and 3 bases at J, with 23 bases in the middle. The germline CDR1 and CDR2 sequences are SGHDN and FVKESK.

The chain joins TRBV7-3 to TRBJ2-1; 10 nucleotides line up with TRBD2. The CDR3 contains 14 residues. The trim removed 7 bases at V and 10 bases at J, leaving 10 bases unmatched. In germline, CDR1 is SGHTA, CDR2 FQGTGA. CDR3 sequence reads: CASNSGGTRVEQFF. The CDR3 nucleotides read TGTGCCAGCAATAGCGGGGGGACGCGGGTCGAGCAGTTCTTC.

This clone was observed a single time. The rearrangement links TRBV5-4 to TRBJ1-2; 10 bases agree with TRBD1. Germline values: CDR1 SGHNT, CDR2 YYREEE (reference sequence). The CDR3 spans 16 residues. V shed 1 base, J shed 5 bases, and the junction held 8 bases outside the gene matches. CDR3 loop: CASSLSRDRGRYGYTF. The CDR3 DNA reads as TGTGCCAGCAGCTTGTCCCGGGACAGGGGTCGGTATGGCTACACCTTC. The full variable domain, with the rest looked up from reference TRBV5-4 and TRBJ1-2, is ETGVTQSPTHLIKTRGQQVTLRCSSQSGHNTVSWYQQALGQGPQFIFQYYREEENGRGNFPPRFSGLQFPNYSSELNVNALELDDSALYLCASSLSRDRGRYGYTFGSGTRLTVV.

The V and J genes are TRBV7-3 and TRBJ1-2, with D unclear. The CDR3 loop spans 11 amino acids. V shed 5 bases and J shed 5 bases, with 6 bases lying between them. Germline CDR1 is SGHTA and CDR2 is FQGTGA. CDR3 DNA sequence: TGTGCCAGCAGCGGGGAGTATGGCTACACCTTC. Protein sequence: CASSGEYGYTF.

In its sample, this clone was seen once. The chain combines TRBV11-1 with TRBJ2-1, with D uncertain. Germline V gene lookup returns CDR1 SGHAT and CDR2 FQDESV (reference sequence). This CDR3 region has 13 residues. V lost 5 bases, J lost 7 bases, and 12 bases lay in between. CDR3 DNA: TGTGCCAGCAGCACCGTCGACGGGAATGAGCAGTTCTTC. Translation: CASSTVDGNEQFF.

This chain joins TRBV5-8 and TRBJ1-5; 10 positions agree with TRBD1. This CDR3 has 15 amino acids. Looked up from germline, CDR1 is SGHTS and CDR2 is YDEGEE. J was trimmed by 7 bases and V by 3 bases; bases with no gene match: 7. The CDR3 reads CASSYATGGGQPQHF. CDR3 nucleotide sequence: TGTGCCAGCAGCTATGCGACAGGGGGCGGGCAGCCCCAGCATTTT.

The V call is TRBV7-9, the J call TRBJ1-1; 7 bases map to TRBD1. The germline V gene encodes CDR1 SEHNR and CDR2 FQNEAQ (reference sequence). CDR3 length: 15 residues. V was pared by 5 bases and J by 5 bases, with 11 bases of the junction left unmatched. CDR3 in amino acids: CASSRNRGLGTEAFF. CDR3 nucleotides: TGTGCCAGCAGCCGAAACAGGGGTTTGGGTACTGAAGCTTTCTTT.

J is TRBJ2-3 and V is TRBV2; D is possibly TRBD2 (6 bases). This CDR3 has 14 amino acids. Per the germline V gene, CDR1 is SNHLY and CDR2 is FYNNEI. With 3 bases removed from V and 6 bases from J, the gap between germline ends came to 13 bases. CDR3 sequence (DNA): TGTGCCAGCAGTGACGTGGGGAGGTCCGATACGCAGTATTTT. Translation gives CASSDVGRSDTQYF.

The chain recombines TRBV29-1 with TRBJ1-2; 7 bases map to TRBD1. The CDR3 spans 14 residues. Trimming removed 3 bases from V and 3 bases from J; junction bases left unmatched: 7. Germline V gene data show CDR1 as SQVTM and CDR2 as ANQGSEA. DNA for the CDR3: TGCAGCGTTGAGCCGACAGGGTTATACTATGGCTACACCTTC. It specifies CSVEPTGLYYGYTF.

The chain carries TRBV28 and TRBJ1-4; no reliable D call. This CDR3 is 15 amino acids long. Germline V lookup: CDR1 MDHEN, CDR2 SYDVKM. The germline V and J ends were trimmed by 3 bases and 3 bases, with 11 bases remaining between them. CDR3 coding DNA: TGTGCCAGCAGTTTCACGGGGAAGCCTAATGAAAAACTGTTTTTT. It specifies CASSFTGKPNEKLFF. Looking up the rest from reference TRBV28 and TRBJ1-4 gives the full variable domain: DVKVTQSSRYLVKRTGEKVFLECVQDMDHENMFWYRQDPGLGLRLIYFSYDVKMKEKGDIPEGYSVSREKKERFSLILESASTNQTSMYLCASSFTGKPNEKLFFGSGTQLSVL.

The chain links TRBV4-1 to TRBJ2-2; 8 bases match TRBD1. CDR1 is MGHRA and CDR2 is YSYEKL in the germline V gene. The V and J ends lost 3 bases and 5 bases, in that order; junction bases with no gene match: 8. CDR3 length: 16 amino acids. CDR3 nucleotide sequence: TGCGCCAGCAGCCAGGGCGGACAGGGAACAACCGGGGAGCTGTTTTTT. This codes for CASSQGGQGTTGELFF.

A single count supports this clone. The V gene is TRBV27, the J gene TRBJ1-2; 7 nucleotides agree with TRBD1. This CDR3 is built from 15 residues. With V trimmed by 6 bases and J by 4 bases, 11 bases remained unmatched. Germline V gene sequence: CDR1 MNHEY, CDR2 SMNVEV (reference sequence). In DNA form, the CDR3 reads TGTGCCAGCAGCCGAGGGACAGAAGGCTCCTATGGCTACACCTTC. This gives the protein CASSRGTEGSYGYTF.